Sequencing of this T cell receptor beta chain was carried out in a study of T cell responses to AZD1222 COVID-19 vaccine. Study-wide points: Donor demographics were predominantly white British with a female majority; clonal diversity may be underestimated. Spike-specific TCR breadth and depth were elevated following two AZD1222 doses. At study baseline, merely roughly 6 AZD1222 recipients were seropositive.

Repertoires were generated with immunoSEQ multiplex PCR, while TCRdb's copy carries only in-frame clones and drops some. The sample carries 90,000 to 95,000 clones, around 90% recorded once. This clone was counted a single time. Antigen: not known. V was clipped by 3 bases and J by 0 bases, with 6 bases between them. Germline V CDR1 and CDR2: SGHNT, YENEEA. The CDR3 runs 13 residues. The J gene is TRBJ2-7, the V gene TRBV11-3, with D hard to call. The receptor was isolated from an adult in good health. The sequencing used peripheral blood, collected on day 0 of AZD1222 vaccination. The DNA for the CDR3 is TGTGCCAGCAGCTTCTCCCACTCCTACGAGCAGTACTTC. This sequence encodes CASSFSHSYEQYF.